This T cell receptor (delta chain) was captured in a study of gamma-delta T cells after stem cell transplantation. TCRdb reprocessed the RT-PCR reads through CATT. The table lists around 7,800 delta-chain clones, less than 15% of them singletons, with 6% in the top ten. The CDR3 extends over 23 amino acids. Trimming removed 4 bases at V and 0 bases at J, with 36 bases between. CDR1 and CDR2 from the germline V gene are TSWWSYY and QGS. The sequence was collected from a human donor. It is not recorded whose cells these are; they may come from a transplant donor. The material sequenced was gamma-delta T cells. This chain links TRDV1 with TRDJ1; a possible D gene is TRDD3 (9 bases). CDR3 sequence: CALGGPLPTPRTGGPPYTDKLIF. The CDR3 DNA is TGTGCTCTTGGGGGACCACTTCCTACCCCCCGTACTGGGGGACCACCGTACACCGATAAACTCATCTTT.